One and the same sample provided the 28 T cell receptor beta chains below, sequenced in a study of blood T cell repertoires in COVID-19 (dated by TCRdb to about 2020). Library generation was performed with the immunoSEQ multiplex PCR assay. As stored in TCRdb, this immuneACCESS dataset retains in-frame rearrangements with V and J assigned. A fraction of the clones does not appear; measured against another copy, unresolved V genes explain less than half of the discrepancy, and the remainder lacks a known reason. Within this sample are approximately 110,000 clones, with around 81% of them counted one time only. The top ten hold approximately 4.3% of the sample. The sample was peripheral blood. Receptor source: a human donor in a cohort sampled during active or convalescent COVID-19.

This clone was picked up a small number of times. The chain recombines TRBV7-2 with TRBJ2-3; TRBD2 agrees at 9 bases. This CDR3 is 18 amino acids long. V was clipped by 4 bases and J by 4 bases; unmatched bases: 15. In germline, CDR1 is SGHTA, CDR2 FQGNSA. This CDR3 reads CASSSAPYSGRRPDTQYF. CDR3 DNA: TGTGCCAGCAGCTCAGCCCCGTACAGCGGGAGGAGGCCAGATACGCAGTATTTT. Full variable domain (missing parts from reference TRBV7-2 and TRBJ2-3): GAGVSQSPSNKVTEKGKDVELRCDPISGHTALYWYRQSLGQGLEFLIYFQGNSAPDKSGLPSDRFSAERTGGSVSTLTIQRTQQEDSAVYLCASSSAPYSGRRPDTQYFGPGTRLTVL.

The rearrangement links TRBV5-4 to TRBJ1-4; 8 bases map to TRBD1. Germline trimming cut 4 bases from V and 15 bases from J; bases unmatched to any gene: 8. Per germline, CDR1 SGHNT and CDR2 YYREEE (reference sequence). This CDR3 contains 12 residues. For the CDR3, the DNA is TGTGCCAGCAGCAAGGACAGGGCTTTAATGTTTTTT. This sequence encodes CASSKDRALMFF.

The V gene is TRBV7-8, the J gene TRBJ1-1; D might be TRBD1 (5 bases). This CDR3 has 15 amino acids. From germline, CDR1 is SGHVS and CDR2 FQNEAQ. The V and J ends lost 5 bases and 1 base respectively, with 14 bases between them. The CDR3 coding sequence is TGTGCCAGCAGCCGCGCGCTGGGGCGGAACACTGAAGCTTTCTTT. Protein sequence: CASSRALGRNTEAFF. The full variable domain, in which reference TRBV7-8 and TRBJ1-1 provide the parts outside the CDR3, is GAGVSQSPRYKVAKRGQDVALRCDPISGHVSLFWYQQALGQGPEFLTYFQNEAQLDKSGLPSDRFFAERPEGSVSTLKIQRTQQEDSAVYLCASSRALGRNTEAFFGQGTRLTVV.

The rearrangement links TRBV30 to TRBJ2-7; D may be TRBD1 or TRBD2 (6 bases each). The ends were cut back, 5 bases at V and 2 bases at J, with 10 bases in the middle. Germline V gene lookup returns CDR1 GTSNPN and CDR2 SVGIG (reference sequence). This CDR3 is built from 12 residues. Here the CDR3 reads CAWAGHPYEQYF. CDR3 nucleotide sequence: TGTGCCTGGGCGGGACACCCCTACGAGCAGTACTTC.

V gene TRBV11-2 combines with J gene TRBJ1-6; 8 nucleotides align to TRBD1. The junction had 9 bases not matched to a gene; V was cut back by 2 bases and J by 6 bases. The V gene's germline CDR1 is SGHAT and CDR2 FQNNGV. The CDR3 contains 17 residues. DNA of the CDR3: TGTGCCAGCAGCTTAAGTTCAGGGGGCAGGAGTAATTCACCCCTCCACTTT. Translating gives CASSLSSGGRSNSPLHF. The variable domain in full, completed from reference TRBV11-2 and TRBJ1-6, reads EAGVAQSPRYKIIEKRQSVAFWCNPISGHATLYWYQQILGQGPKLLIQFQNNGVVDDSQLPKDRFSAERLKGVDSTLKIQPAKLEDSAVYLCASSLSSGGRSNSPLHFGNGTRLTVT.

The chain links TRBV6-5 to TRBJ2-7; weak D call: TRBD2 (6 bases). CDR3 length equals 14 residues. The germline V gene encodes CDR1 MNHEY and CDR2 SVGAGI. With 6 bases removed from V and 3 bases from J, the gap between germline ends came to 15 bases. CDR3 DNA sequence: TGTGCCAGCAGGAACATTAGGAGGGGCTACGAGCAGTACTTC. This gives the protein CASRNIRRGYEQYF.

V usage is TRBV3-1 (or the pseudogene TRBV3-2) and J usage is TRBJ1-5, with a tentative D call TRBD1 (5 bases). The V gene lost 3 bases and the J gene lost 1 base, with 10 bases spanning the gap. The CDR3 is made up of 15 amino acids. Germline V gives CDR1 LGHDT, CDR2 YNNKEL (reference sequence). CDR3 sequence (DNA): TGTGCCAGCAGCCATGGGGGACTAAGCAATCAGCCCCAGCATTTT. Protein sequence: CASSHGGLSNQPQHF.

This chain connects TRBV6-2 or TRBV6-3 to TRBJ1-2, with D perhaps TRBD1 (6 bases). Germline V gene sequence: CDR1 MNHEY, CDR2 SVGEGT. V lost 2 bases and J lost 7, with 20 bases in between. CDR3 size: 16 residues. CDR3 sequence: CASSYLRGGGSRGYTF. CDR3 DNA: TGTGCCAGCAGTTACCTTCGCGGGGGGGGCTCTCGTGGCTACACCTTC.

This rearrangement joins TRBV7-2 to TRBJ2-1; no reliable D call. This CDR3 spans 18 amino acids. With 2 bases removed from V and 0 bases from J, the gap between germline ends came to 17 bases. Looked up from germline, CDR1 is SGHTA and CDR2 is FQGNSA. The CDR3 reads CASSLRRTATHSYNEQFF. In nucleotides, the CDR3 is TGTGCCAGCAGCTTACGTAGAACAGCCACGCACTCCTACAATGAGCAGTTCTTC.

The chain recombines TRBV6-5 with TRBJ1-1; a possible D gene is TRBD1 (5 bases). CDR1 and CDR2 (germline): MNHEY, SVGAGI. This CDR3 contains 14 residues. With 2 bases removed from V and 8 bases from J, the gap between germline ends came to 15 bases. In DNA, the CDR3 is TGTGCCAGCAGTTACGGTGCGGGGGGGGAAGAAGCTTTCTTT. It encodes CASSYGAGGEEAFF.

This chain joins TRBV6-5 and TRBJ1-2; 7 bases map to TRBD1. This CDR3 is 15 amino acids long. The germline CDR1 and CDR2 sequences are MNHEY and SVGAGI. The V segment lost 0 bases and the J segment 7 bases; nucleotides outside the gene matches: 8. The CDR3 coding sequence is TGTGCCAGCAGTTACTCGAACAGGGGTCACGGTGGCTACACCTTC. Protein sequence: CASSYSNRGHGGYTF.

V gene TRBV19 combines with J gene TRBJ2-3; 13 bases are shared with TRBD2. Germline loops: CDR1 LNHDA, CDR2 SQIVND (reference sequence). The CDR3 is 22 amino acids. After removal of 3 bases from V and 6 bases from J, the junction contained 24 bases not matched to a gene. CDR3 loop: CASSIVRRGLAGEIRRSDTQYF. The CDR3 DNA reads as TGTGCCAGTAGTATCGTTCGTCGAGGACTAGCGGGGGAGATTCGAAGGTCGGATACGCAGTATTTT.

CDR3: CATSDSGRALETQYF. The CDR3 region has the DNA TGTGCCACCAGTGATAGCGGGAGGGCCTTGGAGACCCAGTACTTC. This chain links TRBV24-1 with TRBJ2-5; 10 positions match TRBD2. V dropped 3 bases and J dropped 5; count of bases not matched to a gene: 5. Germline assignment: CDR1 KGHDR and CDR2 SFDVKD. The CDR3 length is 15 residues.

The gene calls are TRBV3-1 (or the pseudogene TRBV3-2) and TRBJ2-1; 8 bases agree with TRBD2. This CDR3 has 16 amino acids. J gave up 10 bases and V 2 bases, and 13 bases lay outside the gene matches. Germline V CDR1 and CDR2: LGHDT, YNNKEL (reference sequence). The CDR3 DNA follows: TGTGCCAGCAGCCAATGTGGGCGGGAGGATGCAGGAGAGCAGTTCTTC. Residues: CASSQCGREDAGEQFF.

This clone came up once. The CDR3 loop reads CAAASGGGNYEQYF. The CDR3 DNA reads TGTGCCGCGGCCAGCGGGGGGGGTAACTACGAGCAGTACTTC. The chain joins TRBV7-2 to TRBJ2-7, with 10 bases that match TRBD2. Germline-derived CDR1 and CDR2 are SGHTA and FQGNSA. Trimming at V came to 11 bases and at J to 3 bases, leaving 10 bases not matched to a gene. This CDR3 spans 14 amino acids.

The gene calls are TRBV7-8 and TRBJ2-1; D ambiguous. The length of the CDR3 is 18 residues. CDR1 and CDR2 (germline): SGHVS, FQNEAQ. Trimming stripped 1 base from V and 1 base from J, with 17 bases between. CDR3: CASSLVFFGAASYNEQFF. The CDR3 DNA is TGTGCCAGCAGCTTAGTCTTCTTTGGAGCAGCGTCCTACAATGAGCAGTTCTTC.

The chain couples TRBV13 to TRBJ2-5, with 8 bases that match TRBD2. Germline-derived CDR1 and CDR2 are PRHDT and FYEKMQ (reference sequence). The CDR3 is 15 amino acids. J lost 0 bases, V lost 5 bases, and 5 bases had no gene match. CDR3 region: CASSPRRGDQETQYF. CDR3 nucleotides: TGTGCCAGCAGCCCCAGGCGGGGGGACCAAGAGACCCAGTACTTC. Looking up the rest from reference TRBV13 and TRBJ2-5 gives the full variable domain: AAGVIQSPRHLIKEKRETATLKCYPIPRHDTVYWYQQGPGQDPQFLISFYEKMQSDKGSIPDRFSAQQFSDYHSELNMSSLELGDSALYFCASSPRRGDQETQYFGPGTRLLVL.

The CDR3 nucleotides are TGTGCCAGCAGCCAGGCTACTTATGGCTACACCTTC. Protein sequence: CASSQATYGYTF. The rearrangement joins TRBV7-9 to TRBJ1-2; D not certain. The V and J ends lost 5 bases and 5 bases respectively, with 9 bases between them. This CDR3 region has 12 residues. From germline, CDR1 is SEHNR and CDR2 FQNEAQ (reference sequence).

For the CDR3, the DNA is TGTGCCAGCAGATTTGGGACAGTCTACGAGCAGTACTTC. This sequence encodes CASRFGTVYEQYF. This rearrangement joins TRBV12-3 or TRBV12-4 to TRBJ2-7, with 7 bases matching TRBD1. This CDR3 has 13 amino acids. The junction had 5 bases not matched to a gene; V was cut back by 6 bases and J by 3 bases.

The CDR3, as DNA: TGTGCCAGCAGTTCCGCGGGACAGGGCAGAAATGAGCAGTTCTTC. Translated, it gives CASSSAGQGRNEQFF. This chain connects TRBV6-2 or TRBV6-3 to TRBJ2-1; 9 bases map to TRBD1. This CDR3 is built from 15 residues. V lost 4 bases and J lost 7; bases outside the gene matches: 8. Germline CDR1 MNHEY, CDR2 SVGEGT.

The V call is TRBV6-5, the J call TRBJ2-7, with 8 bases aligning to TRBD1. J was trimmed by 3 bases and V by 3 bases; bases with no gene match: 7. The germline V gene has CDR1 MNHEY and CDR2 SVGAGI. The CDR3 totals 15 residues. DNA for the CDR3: TGTGCCAGCAGTTATGGGGCAGGGGGCAACTACGAGCAGTACTTC. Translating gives CASSYGAGGNYEQYF.

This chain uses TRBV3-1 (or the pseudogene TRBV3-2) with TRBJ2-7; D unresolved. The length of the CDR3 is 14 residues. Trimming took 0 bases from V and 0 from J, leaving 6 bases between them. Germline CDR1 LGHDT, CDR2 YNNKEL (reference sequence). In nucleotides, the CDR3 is TGTGCCAGCAGCCAAGACAGTCTCTCCTACGAGCAGTACTTC. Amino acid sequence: CASSQDSLSYEQYF.

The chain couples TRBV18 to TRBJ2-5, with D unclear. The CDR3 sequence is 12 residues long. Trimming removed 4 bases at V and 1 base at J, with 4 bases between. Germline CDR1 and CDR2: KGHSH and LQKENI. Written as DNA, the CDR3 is TGTGCCAGCTCACTCCTCCAAGAGACCCAGTACTTC. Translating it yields CASSLLQETQYF.

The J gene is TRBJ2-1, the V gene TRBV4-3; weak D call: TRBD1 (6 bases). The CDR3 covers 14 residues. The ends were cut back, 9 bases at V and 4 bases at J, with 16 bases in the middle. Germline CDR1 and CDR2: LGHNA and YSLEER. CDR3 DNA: TGCGCCAGGGGGAGCTTGGACAGTTACAATGAGCAGTTCTTC. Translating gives CARGSLDSYNEQFF.

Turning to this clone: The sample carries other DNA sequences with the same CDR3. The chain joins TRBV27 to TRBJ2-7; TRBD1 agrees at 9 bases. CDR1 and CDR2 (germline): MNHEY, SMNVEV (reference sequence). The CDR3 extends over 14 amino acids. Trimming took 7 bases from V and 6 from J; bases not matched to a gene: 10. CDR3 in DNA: TGTGCCAGCAAGGTAACAGGGGGCATGAGCGAGCAGTACTTC. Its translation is CASKVTGGMSEQYF.

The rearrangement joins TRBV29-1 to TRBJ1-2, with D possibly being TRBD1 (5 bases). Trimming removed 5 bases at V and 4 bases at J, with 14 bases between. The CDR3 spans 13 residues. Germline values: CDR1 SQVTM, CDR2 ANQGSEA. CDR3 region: CSVPEQGPYGYTF. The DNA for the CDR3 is TGCAGCGTTCCCGAGCAGGGTCCCTATGGCTACACCTTC.

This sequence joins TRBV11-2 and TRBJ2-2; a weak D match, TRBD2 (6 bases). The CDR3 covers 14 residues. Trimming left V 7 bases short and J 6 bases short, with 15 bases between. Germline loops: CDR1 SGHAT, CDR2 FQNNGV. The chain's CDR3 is CASTQGAGPGELFF. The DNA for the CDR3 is TGTGCCAGCACCCAAGGAGCGGGCCCCGGGGAGCTGTTTTTT.

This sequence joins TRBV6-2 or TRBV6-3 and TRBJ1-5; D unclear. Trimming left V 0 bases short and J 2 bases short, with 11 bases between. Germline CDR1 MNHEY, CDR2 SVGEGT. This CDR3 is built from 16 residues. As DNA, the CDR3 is TGTGCCAGCAGTTACTCCCGGGGATCAGGCAATCAGCCCCAGCATTTT. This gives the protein CASSYSRGSGNQPQHF.